One sample yielded the 8 T cell receptor beta chains listed below, sequenced in a study of blood T cell repertoires in COVID-19. Profiled with immunoSEQ multiplex PCR; TCRdb holds only in-frame clones, not every one. The sample shows some 260,000 clones, about 73% of them seen only once. Sequenced material: peripheral blood. The receptors shown here come from a woman aged 80 or over with acute or convalescent COVID-19.

This clone has only one observation. This chain joins TRBV28 and TRBJ2-3; TRBD2 aligns across 8 bases. Trimming at V came to 4 bases and at J to 2 bases, leaving 11 bases not matched to a gene. This CDR3 is 17 amino acids long. Germline V gene sequence: CDR1 MDHEN, CDR2 SYDVKM. CDR3 nucleotide sequence: TGTGCCAGCAGTTCAGACTATGCGGGAGGTACCACAGATACGCAGTATTTT. Amino acids: CASSSDYAGGTTDTQYF.

V gene TRBV6-5 combines with J gene TRBJ2-7; 7 bases agree with TRBD1. Germline V gives CDR1 MNHEY, CDR2 SVGAGI. The V gene end was trimmed by 6 bases and the J gene end by 2 bases; junction bases not matched to a gene: 7. CDR3 length: 14 residues. CDR3 nucleotides: TGTGCCAGCAGGAGACCGGGACAGACCTACGAGCAGTACTTC. Its protein is CASRRPGQTYEQYF.

This clone was seen a handful of times. The chain employs TRBV2 and TRBJ2-7, with D unresolved. V shed 5 bases and J shed 3 bases, with 11 bases lying between them. CDR1 and CDR2 from the germline V gene are SNHLY and FYNNEI. The CDR3 runs 13 residues. The CDR3 DNA follows: TGTGCCAGCAGTCGTACTATACTCTACGAGCAGTACTTC. As protein: CASSRTILYEQYF. The full variable domain, in which reference TRBV2 and TRBJ2-7 provide the parts outside the CDR3, is EPEVTQTPSHQVTQMGQEVILRCVPISNHLYFYWYRQILGQKVEFLVSFYNNEISEKSEIFDDQFSVERPDGSNFTLKIRSTKLEDSAMYFCASSRTILYEQYFGPGTRLTVT.

This chain connects TRBV10-3 to TRBJ1-1; 9 bases are a match to TRBD1. The CDR3 covers 14 residues. V gave up 5 bases and J gave up 5 bases; unmatched junction bases: 6. The germline gives CDR1 ENHRY, CDR2 SYGVKD. The CDR3 sequence is CAISPRQGGTEAFF. The CDR3 DNA reads as TGTGCCATCAGTCCCCGACAGGGGGGGACTGAAGCTTTCTTT.

The CDR3 loop is CASRPRGRNTGELFF. The CDR3 DNA is TGTGCCAGCAGACCCAGGGGGCGAAACACCGGGGAGCTGTTTTTT. The genes are TRBV7-2 and TRBJ2-2; 8 bases line up with TRBD1. Germline V gene sequence: CDR1 SGHTA, CDR2 FQGNSA. This CDR3 is 15 amino acids long. J lost 2 bases, V lost 6 bases, and 5 bases had no gene match.

The sample holds many counts of this clone. The V gene is TRBV5-1, the J gene TRBJ1-2; the match to TRBD1 covers 10 bases. The germline V gene has CDR1 SGHRS and CDR2 YFSETQ. Trimming took 5 bases from V and 2 from J; bases not matched to a gene: 6. This CDR3 has 15 residues. CDR3 sequence reads: CASSYGTGANYGYTF. CDR3 nucleotide sequence: TGCGCCAGCAGTTACGGGACAGGGGCAAACTATGGCTACACCTTC.

The chain links TRBV15 to TRBJ2-1; 10 bases are shared with TRBD2. J was trimmed by 10 bases and V by 0 bases; bases with no gene match: 12. The CDR3 sequence is 17 residues long. Germline assignment: CDR1 LNHNV and CDR2 YYDKDF (reference sequence). The chain's CDR3 is CATSRDEGGTSVGEQFF. DNA for the CDR3: TGTGCCACCAGCAGAGATGAGGGGGGGACTAGCGTGGGAGAGCAGTTCTTC.

This chain joins TRBV6-5 and TRBJ1-5, with TRBD1 matching 8 bases. The CDR3 is 15 amino acids. V shed 4 bases, J shed 6 bases, and the junction held 8 bases outside the gene matches. The germline V gene has CDR1 MNHEY and CDR2 SVGAGI. CDR3 sequence reads: CASSSVQGVSQPQHF. The CDR3 DNA reads TGTGCCAGCAGTTCCGTACAGGGGGTAAGTCAGCCCCAGCATTTT.